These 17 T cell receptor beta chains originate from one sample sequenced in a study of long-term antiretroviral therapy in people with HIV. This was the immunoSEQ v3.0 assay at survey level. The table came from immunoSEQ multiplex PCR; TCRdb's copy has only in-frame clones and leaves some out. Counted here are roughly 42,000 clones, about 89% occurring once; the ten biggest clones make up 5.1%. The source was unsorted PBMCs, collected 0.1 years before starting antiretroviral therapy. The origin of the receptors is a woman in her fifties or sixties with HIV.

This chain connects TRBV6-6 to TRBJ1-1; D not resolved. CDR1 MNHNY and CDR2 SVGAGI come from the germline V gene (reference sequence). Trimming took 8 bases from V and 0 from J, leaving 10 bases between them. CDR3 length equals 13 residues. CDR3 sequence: CASHRDLNTEAFF. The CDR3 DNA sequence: TGTGCCAGCCACCGGGATTTGAACACTGAAGCTTTCTTT.

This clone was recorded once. The CDR3 here is CGCAQSGATYNEQFF. The DNA of the CDR3 is TGTGGTTGCGCGCAATCGGGGGCGACCTACAATGAGCAGTTCTTC. V is TRBV27 and J is TRBJ2-1, with D perhaps assigned TRBD1 or TRBD2 (6 bases each). The CDR3 sequence is 15 residues long. Germline V CDR1 and CDR2: MNHEY, SMNVEV (reference sequence).

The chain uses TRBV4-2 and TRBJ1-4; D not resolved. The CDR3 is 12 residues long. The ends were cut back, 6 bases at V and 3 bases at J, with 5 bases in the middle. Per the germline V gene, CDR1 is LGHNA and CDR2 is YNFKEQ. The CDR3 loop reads CASRAANEKLFF. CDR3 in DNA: TGTGCCAGCAGGGCGGCTAATGAAAAACTGTTTTTT.

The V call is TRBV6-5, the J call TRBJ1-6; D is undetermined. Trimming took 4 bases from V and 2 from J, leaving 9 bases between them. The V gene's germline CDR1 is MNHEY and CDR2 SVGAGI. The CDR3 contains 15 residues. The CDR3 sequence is CASSSNTPYNSPLHF. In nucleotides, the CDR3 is TGTGCCAGCAGTTCGAATACCCCCTATAATTCACCCCTCCACTTT.

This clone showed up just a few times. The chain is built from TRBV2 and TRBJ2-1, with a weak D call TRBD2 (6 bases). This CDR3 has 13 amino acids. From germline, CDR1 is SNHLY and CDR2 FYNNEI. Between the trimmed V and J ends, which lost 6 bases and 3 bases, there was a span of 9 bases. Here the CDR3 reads CASREGLYNEQFF. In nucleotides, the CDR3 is TGTGCCAGCAGGGAGGGCCTCTACAATGAGCAGTTCTTC. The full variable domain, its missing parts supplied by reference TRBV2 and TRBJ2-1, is EPEVTQTPSHQVTQMGQEVILRCVPISNHLYFYWYRQILGQKVEFLVSFYNNEISEKSEIFDDQFSVERPDGSNFTLKIRSTKLEDSAMYFCASREGLYNEQFFGPGTRLTVL.

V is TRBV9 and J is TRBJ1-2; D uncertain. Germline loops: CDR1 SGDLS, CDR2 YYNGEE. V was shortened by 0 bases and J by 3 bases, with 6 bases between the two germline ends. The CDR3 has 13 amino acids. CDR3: CASSVESDYGYTF. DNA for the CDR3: TGTGCCAGCAGCGTAGAAAGCGACTATGGCTACACCTTC.

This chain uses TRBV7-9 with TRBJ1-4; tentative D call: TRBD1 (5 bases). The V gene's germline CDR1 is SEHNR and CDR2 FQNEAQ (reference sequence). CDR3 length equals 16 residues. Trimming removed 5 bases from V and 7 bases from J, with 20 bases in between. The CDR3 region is CASSPNRQQSTEKLFF. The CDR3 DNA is TGTGCCAGCAGCCCGAATCGACAGCAAAGTACTGAAAAACTGTTTTTT.

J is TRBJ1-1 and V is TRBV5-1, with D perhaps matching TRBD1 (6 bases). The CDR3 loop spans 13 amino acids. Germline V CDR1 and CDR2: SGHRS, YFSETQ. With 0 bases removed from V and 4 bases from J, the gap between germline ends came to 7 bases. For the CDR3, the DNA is TGCGCCAGCAGCTTGGCAGGGGCCACTGAAGCTTTCTTT. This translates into CASSLAGATEAFF.

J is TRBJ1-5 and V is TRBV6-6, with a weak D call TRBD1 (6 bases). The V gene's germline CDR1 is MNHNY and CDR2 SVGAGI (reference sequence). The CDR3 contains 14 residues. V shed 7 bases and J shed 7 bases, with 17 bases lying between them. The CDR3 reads CASNSGTLGQPQHF. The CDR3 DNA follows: TGTGCCAGCAACTCCGGGACACTAGGCCAGCCCCAGCATTTT.

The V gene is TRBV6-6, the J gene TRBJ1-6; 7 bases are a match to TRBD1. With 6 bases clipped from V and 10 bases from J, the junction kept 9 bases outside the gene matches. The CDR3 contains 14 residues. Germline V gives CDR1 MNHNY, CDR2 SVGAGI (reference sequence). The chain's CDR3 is CASRQGLSESPLHF. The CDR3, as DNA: TGTGCCAGCAGACAGGGGTTAAGCGAATCACCCCTCCACTTT.

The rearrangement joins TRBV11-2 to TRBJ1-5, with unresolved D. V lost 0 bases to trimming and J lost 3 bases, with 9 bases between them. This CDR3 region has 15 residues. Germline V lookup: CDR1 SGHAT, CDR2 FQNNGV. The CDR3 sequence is CASSLEGRVNQPQHF. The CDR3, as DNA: TGTGCCAGCAGCTTAGAGGGTAGGGTCAATCAGCCCCAGCATTTT.

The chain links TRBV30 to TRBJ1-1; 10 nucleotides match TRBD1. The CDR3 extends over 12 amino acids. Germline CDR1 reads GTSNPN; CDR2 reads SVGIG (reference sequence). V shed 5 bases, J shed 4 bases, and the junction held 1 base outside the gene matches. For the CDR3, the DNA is TGTGCCTGGGGGACAGGGGCCACTGAAGCTTTCTTT. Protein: CAWGTGATEAFF.

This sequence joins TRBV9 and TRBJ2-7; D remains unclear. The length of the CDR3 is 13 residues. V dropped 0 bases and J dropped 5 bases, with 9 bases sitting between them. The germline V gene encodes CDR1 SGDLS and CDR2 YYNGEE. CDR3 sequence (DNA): TGTGCCAGCAGCGTAGACGGGTGGGACGAGCAGTACTTC. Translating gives CASSVDGWDEQYF.

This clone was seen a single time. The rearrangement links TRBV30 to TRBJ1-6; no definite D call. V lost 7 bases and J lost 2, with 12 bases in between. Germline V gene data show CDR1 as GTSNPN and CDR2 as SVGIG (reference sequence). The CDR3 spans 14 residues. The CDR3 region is CAFHHQPYNSPLHF. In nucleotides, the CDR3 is TGTGCCTTCCACCACCAGCCCTATAATTCACCCCTCCACTTT.

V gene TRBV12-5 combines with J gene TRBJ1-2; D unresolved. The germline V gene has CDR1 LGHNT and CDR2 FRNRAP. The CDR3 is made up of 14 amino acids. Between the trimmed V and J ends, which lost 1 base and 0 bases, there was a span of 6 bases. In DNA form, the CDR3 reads TGTGCTAGTGGTTTGGACAGACCTAACTATGGCTACACCTTC. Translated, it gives CASGLDRPNYGYTF.

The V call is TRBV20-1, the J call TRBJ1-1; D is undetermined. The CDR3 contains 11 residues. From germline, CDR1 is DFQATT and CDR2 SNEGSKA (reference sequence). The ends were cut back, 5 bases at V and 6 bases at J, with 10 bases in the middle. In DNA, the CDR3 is TGCAGTGCTCCCGGAGTCTCTGAAGCTTTCTTT. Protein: CSAPGVSEAFF.

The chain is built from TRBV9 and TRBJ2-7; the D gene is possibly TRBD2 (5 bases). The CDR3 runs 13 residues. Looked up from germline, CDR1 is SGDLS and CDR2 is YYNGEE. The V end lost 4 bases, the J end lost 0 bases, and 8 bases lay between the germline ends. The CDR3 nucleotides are TGTGCCAGCAGCCTCCTAGCCTCCTACGAGCAGTACTTC. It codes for CASSLLASYEQYF.